This T cell receptor (beta chain) was retrieved from a study of blood T cell repertoires in COVID-19. Data came from immunoSEQ multiplex PCR; TCRdb stores just in-frame clones and leaves some out. The sample holds 350,000 or so clones, approximately 88% seen once. The CDR3 runs to 16 residues. Trimming at V came to 4 bases and at J to 6 bases, leaving 9 bases not matched to a gene. Germline lookup yields CDR1 SGDLS and CDR2 YYNGEE. One Seattle source followed patients from active infection through their disease course. This receptor was obtained from a woman younger than 45 with COVID-19, enrolled during active disease. Input material: peripheral blood. J is TRBJ1-4 and V is TRBV9; TRBD1 matches at 10 bases. The CDR3 DNA reads TGTGCCAGCAGCCCCGGACAGGGGGGAGGGTATGAAAAACTGTTTTTT. Encoded protein: CASSPGQGGGYEKLFF.